These T cell receptor beta chains were read from a single sample in a study of vaccination and CD4 T cells after COVID-19. TCRdb reprocessed the PCR reads via MiXCR and lists one record per CDR3 protein. Here the sample spans 11,000 to 15,000 distinct CDR3 sequences, 33% being singletons. Antigens of these TCRs are unknown. Sequencing was performed on CD4+ T cells from blood, cultured in vitro, taken after SARS-CoV-2 vaccination. These receptors were taken from a human donor who had recovered from COVID-19. Both conserved end residues are part of each CDR3. D genes are given only for firm matches. Some rows have no size entry. The others give once, few or many, or a class for an expanded clone.

j_call d_call clone_size v_call cdr3_nt cdr3_aa
TRBJ2-1 NA few TRBV7-8 TGTGCCAGCAGCTTAACCGGACGGACTCGCGACAATGAGCAGTTCTTC CASSLTGRTRDNEQFF
TRBJ2-5 NA NA TRBV20-1 TGCAGTGCCATCCTCGGGGCAGCGGCCGTAGAGACCCAGTACTTC CSAILGAAAVETQYF
TRBJ2-7 TRBD2 NA TRBV4-1 TGCGCCAGCAGCCACCCTGTTCGCGGGAGGGCCAGGGAGGACGAGCAGTACTTC CASSHPVRGRAREDEQYF
TRBJ1-6 NA NA TRBV10-2 TGCGCCAGCAGTGAGTCGTTGGGGGCCTCCAATTCACCCCTCCACTTT CASSESLGASNSPLHF
TRBJ2-2 NA NA TRBV7-6 TGTGCCAGCATCCCCGGGACTCTTAACACCGGGGAGCTGTTTTTT CASIPGTLNTGELFF
TRBJ2-3 NA NA TRBV20-1 TGCAGTGCTTTGGACCCTCGAACCAGCACAGATACGCAGTATTTT CSALDPRTSTDTQYF
TRBJ1-2 NA NA TRBV28 TGTGCCAGCAGACGGGACACCCCCTACACCTTC CASRRDTPYTF
TRBJ2-1 NA few TRBV7-2 TGTGCCAGCAGCTTAGTAAGGGGGTCCTACAATGAGCAGTTCTTC CASSLVRGSYNEQFF
TRBJ2-5 TRBD2 NA TRBV7-7 TGTGCTAGCAGCACCAATACCGGACTAGCGGGCTTACAAGAGACCCAGTACTTC CASSTNTGLAGLQETQYF
TRBJ2-6 TRBD2 NA TRBV2 TGTGCCAGCAGCCAAACGGGAGGGTCCTCTGGGGCCAACGTCCTGACTTTC CASSQTGGSSGANVLTF
TRBJ2-2 NA NA TRBV10-3 TGTGCCGTAACTGTAACTTTTACCGGGGAGCTGTTTTTT CAVTVTFTGELFF
TRBJ2-3 TRBD1 NA TRBV20-1 TGCAGTGCTAGGGGGGGGGCGGACAGGGGCAGAGAAAGCACAGATACGCAGTATTTT CSARGGADRGRESTDTQYF
TRBJ2-2 NA NA TRBV18 TGTGCCAGCTCCGCGGGCCCGACCGGGGAGCTGTTTTTT CASSAGPTGELFF
TRBJ2-7 NA few TRBV7-2 TGTGCCAGCAGCACCGGGGGCCGCAGATACGAGCAGTACTTC CASSTGGRRYEQYF
TRBJ2-7 NA NA TRBV18 TGTGCCAGCTCGCAAACAGGCTACGAGCAGTACTTC CASSQTGYEQYF
TRBJ2-1 TRBD2 few TRBV10-1 TGCGCCAGCAGTTACAGCGGGAGTACTTCCTACAATGAGCAGTTCTTC CASSYSGSTSYNEQFF
TRBJ2-3 TRBD2 NA TRBV11-2 TGTGCCAGCAGCTTAAACCTAGCGGGCACAGATACGCAGTATTTT CASSLNLAGTDTQYF
TRBJ2-7 TRBD1 NA TRBV4-2 TGTGCCAGCAGCCCCAACAGGGGGATATCCTACGAGCAGTACTTC CASSPNRGISYEQYF
TRBJ2-7 NA NA TRBV12-3/TRBV12-4 TGTGCCAGCAGGCCTTGGATAGCGGCGTCCCACGAGCAGTACTTC CASRPWIAASHEQYF
TRBJ2-7 TRBD1 NA TRBV2 TGTGCCAGCAGGCGCCCCGGGACAGGAACGTCCGAGCAGTACTTC CASRRPGTGTSEQYF
TRBJ2-1 NA NA TRBV7-7 TGTGCCAGCACCCGTCGGACCCTCACCGCCAATGAGCAGTTCTTC CASTRRTLTANEQFF
TRBJ1-1 NA few TRBV28 TGTGCCAGCAGTTTGCGCCTTGAGGCTTTCTTT CASSLRLEAFF
TRBJ1-2 NA few TRBV28 TGTGCCAGCAGTGGAGCCAATTACTATGGCTACACCTTC CASSGANYYGYTF
TRBJ2-6 NA NA TRBV4-1 TGCGCCAGCAGGTGGGGGCACGCTGGGGCCAACGTCCTGACTTTC CASRWGHAGANVLTF
TRBJ2-7 TRBD1 few TRBV20-1 TGCAGTGCTAGAGATTTTCAGGACAGGGGTGTGTCCGAGCAGTACTTC CSARDFQDRGVSEQYF
TRBJ2-7 TRBD2 NA TRBV28 TGTGCCAGCAGTTCTCCTCTAGCGGGAGGCCACCACTACGAGCAGTACTTC CASSSPLAGGHHYEQYF
TRBJ2-3 NA NA TRBV5-1 TGCGCCAGCAGCCGTACCCTAGGGTCCCTAGGAGATACGCAGTATTTT CASSRTLGSLGDTQYF
TRBJ2-7 NA NA TRBV7-9 TGTGCCAGCAGCTTAGACGGATATGAAGGCTACGAGCAGTACTTC CASSLDGYEGYEQYF
TRBJ2-1 TRBD2 NA TRBV6-2/TRBV6-3 TGTGCCAGCACGACGGGCGGGAGCTCCTACAATGAGCAGTTCTTC CASTTGGSSYNEQFF
TRBJ2-3 TRBD2 few TRBV7-3 TGTGCCAGCAGCCCCCGGGGTAGCGGGAGCTACCGCGCAGATACGCAGTATTTT CASSPRGSGSYRADTQYF
TRBJ2-5 NA NA TRBV6-4 TGTGCCAGCAGTGACAGGTGGGTCGGGGGGCTAAAAGAGACCCAGTACTTC CASSDRWVGGLKETQYF
TRBJ2-5 TRBD1 NA TRBV29-1 TGCAGCGTACCGGGACAGGGGGTCGAGACCCAGTACTTC CSVPGQGVETQYF
TRBJ2-1 NA NA TRBV5-6 TGTGCCAGCAGCTTATTTTCCGACAATGAGCAGTTCTTC CASSLFSDNEQFF
TRBJ1-2 NA NA TRBV20-1 TGCAGTGCCCCGGGCCAGACAAAGGATGGCTACACCTTC CSAPGQTKDGYTF
TRBJ1-5 NA NA TRBV19 TGTGCCAGTAGTCCCCAGGGGCCCAGCAATCAGCCCCAGCATTTT CASSPQGPSNQPQHF
TRBJ2-1 TRBD2 NA TRBV12-3/TRBV12-4 TGTGCCAGCAGGAGGACTAGCGGGAAGGTGAATGAGCAGTTCTTC CASRRTSGKVNEQFF
TRBJ2-3 NA NA TRBV6-1 TGTGCCAGCAGTACCGCATCCGATACGCAGTATTTT CASSTASDTQYF
TRBJ2-1 TRBD1 NA TRBV7-3 TGTGCCAGCAGCTTAATGGGGACAGTGCAAAACAATGAGCAGTTCTTC CASSLMGTVQNNEQFF
TRBJ1-5 NA NA TRBV28 TGTGCCAGCAGCCCCGTGGGGGGTATAAATCAGCCCCAGCATTTT CASSPVGGINQPQHF
TRBJ2-7 NA NA TRBV28 TGTGCCAGCAGTTTAGGATTTGCACTGCCGAACGAGCAGTACTTC CASSLGFALPNEQYF
TRBJ2-2 TRBD2 few TRBV19 TGTGCCAGTAGTATCTACCTCCAAGGGACTAGCGGGAGGGGGAGGAACACCGGGGAGCTGTTTTTT CASSIYLQGTSGRGRNTGELFF
TRBJ2-1 TRBD1 NA TRBV19 TGTGCCAGTAGTCCCGGGACAGGGGAGTTCTTC CASSPGTGEFF
TRBJ2-2 NA NA TRBV5-1 TGCGCCAGCAGCTTGGACACCCCGAACACCGGGGAGCTGTTTTTT CASSLDTPNTGELFF
TRBJ2-5 NA NA TRBV28 TGTGCCAGCACCCTGGGGGGGGCGCGTGCGTCCCAAGAGACCCAGTACTTC CASTLGGARASQETQYF
TRBJ2-3 TRBD1 NA TRBV12-3/TRBV12-4 TGTGCCAGCAGAAAGACAGGGGGGAGCACAGATACGCAGTATTTT CASRKTGGSTDTQYF
TRBJ1-1 NA few TRBV28 TGTGCCAGCAGTTTAAGCAGGGTTAGGACTGAAGCTTTCTTT CASSLSRVRTEAFF